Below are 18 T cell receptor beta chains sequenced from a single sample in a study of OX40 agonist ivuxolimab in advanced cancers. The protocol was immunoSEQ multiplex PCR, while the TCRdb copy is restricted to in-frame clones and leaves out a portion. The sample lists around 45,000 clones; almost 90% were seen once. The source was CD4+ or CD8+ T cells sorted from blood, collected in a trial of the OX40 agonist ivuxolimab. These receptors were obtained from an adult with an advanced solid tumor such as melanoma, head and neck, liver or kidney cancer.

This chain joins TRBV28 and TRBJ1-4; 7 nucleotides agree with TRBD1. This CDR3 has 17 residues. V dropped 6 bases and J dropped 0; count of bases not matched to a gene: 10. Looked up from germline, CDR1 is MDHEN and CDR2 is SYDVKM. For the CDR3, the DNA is TGTGCCAGCAGCTTCCGTCGGACAGGAGCAACTAATGAAAAACTGTTTTTT. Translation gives CASSFRRTGATNEKLFF.

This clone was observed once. CDR3 residues: CASSPPNPGAEAFF. The CDR3 DNA sequence: TGTGCCAGCTCACCACCGAATCCCGGGGCTGAAGCTTTCTTT. The chain is built from TRBV18 and TRBJ1-1; D not certain. The V end lost 0 bases, the J end lost 6 bases, and 11 bases lay between the germline ends. The germline CDR1 and CDR2 sequences are KGHSH and LQKENI. The CDR3 sequence is 14 residues long.

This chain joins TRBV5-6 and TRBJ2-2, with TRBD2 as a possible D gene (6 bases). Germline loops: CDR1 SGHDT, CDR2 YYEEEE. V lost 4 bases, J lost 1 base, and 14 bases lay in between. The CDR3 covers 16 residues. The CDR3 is CASSGGLTLNTGELFF. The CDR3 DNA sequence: TGTGCCAGCAGCGGCGGACTAACCCTGAACACCGGGGAGCTGTTTTTT.

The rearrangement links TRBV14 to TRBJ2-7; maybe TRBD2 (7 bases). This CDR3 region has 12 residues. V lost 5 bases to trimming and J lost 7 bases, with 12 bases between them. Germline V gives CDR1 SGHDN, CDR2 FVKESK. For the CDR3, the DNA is TGTGCCAGCAGCGGGGAGGGGGGAGAGCAGTACTTC. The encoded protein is CASSGEGGEQYF.

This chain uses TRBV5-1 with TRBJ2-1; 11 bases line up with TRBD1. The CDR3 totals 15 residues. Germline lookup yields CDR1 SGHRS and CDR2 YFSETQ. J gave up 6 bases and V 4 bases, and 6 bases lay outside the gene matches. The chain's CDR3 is CASSPGQGAFNEQFF. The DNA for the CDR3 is TGCGCCAGCAGCCCTGGACAGGGGGCTTTCAATGAGCAGTTCTTC.

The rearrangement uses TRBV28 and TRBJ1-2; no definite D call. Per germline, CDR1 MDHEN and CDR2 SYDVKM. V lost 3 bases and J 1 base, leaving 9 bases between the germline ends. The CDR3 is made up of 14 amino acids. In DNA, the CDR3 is TGTGCCAGCAGTTTCATCGCGGTTAACTATGGCTACACCTTC. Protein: CASSFIAVNYGYTF.

CDR3 bases: TGTGCCAGCAGTTCCGACAGGGGGTACGAGCAGTACTTC. It encodes CASSSDRGYEQYF. V is TRBV6-4 and J is TRBJ2-7; 9 nucleotides line up with TRBD1. V shed 5 bases and J 4 bases; nucleotides not matched to a gene: 3. CDR3 length equals 13 residues. The germline gives CDR1 MRHNA, CDR2 SNTAGT.

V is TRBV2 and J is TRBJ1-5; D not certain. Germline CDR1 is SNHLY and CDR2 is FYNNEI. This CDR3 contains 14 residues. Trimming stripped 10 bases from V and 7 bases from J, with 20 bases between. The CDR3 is CATQYSKGGQPQHF. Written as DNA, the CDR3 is TGTGCCACCCAGTACTCGAAGGGCGGACAGCCCCAGCATTTT.

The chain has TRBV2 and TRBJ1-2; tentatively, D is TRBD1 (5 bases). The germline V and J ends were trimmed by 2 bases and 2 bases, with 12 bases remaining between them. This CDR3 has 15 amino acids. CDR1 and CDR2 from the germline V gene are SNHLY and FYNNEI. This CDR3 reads CASSESGIDNYGYTF. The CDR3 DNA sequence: TGTGCCAGCAGTGAATCAGGGATTGACAACTATGGCTACACCTTC.

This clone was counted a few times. CDR3: CASSPRWEPGPEQYF. CDR3 nucleotide sequence: TGTGCCAGCAGCCCCCGTTGGGAGCCCGGGCCCGAGCAGTACTTC. This rearrangement joins TRBV9 to TRBJ2-7; D might be TRBD2 (5 bases). The CDR3 covers 15 residues. Trimming pared 4 bases from V and 6 bases from J, leaving 20 bases between. CDR1 is SGDLS and CDR2 is YYNGEE in the germline V gene.

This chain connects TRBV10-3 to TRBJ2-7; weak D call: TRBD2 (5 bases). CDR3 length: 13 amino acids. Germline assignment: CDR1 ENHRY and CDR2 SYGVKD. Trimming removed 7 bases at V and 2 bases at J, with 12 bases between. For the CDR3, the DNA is TGTGCCATCAAAAAGGCGGAGGCCTACGAGCAGTACTTC. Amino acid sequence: CAIKKAEAYEQYF.

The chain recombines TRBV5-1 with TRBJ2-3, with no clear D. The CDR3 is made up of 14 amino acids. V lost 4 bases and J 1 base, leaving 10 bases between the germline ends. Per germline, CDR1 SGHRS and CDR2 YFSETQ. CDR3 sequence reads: CASSSVWGTDTQYF. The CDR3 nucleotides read TGCGCCAGCAGCAGCGTTTGGGGCACAGATACGCAGTATTTT.

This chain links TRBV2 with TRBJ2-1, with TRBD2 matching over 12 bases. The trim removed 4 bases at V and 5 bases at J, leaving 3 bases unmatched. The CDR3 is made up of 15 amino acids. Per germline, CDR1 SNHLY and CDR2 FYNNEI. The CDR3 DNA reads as TGTGCCAGCAGTGGCCGGACTAGCGGGGACAATGAGCAGTTCTTC. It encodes CASSGRTSGDNEQFF.

The DNA of the CDR3 is TGTGCCAGCAGCTTAGCTCCGGGACAGGGCGCGGGGCCCCAGCATTTT. Its translation is CASSLAPGQGAGPQHF. The chain employs TRBV7-8 and TRBJ1-5; the match to TRBD1 covers 9 bases. From germline, CDR1 is SGHVS and CDR2 FQNEAQ. V was pared by 0 bases and J by 9 bases, with 9 bases of the junction left unmatched. The CDR3 totals 16 residues.

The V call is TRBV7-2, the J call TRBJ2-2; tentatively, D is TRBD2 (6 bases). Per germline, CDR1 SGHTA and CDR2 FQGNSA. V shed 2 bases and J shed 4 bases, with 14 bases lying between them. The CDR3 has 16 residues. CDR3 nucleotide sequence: TGTGCCAGCAGCTTAAAAATTGCGGGAAGCACCGGGGAGCTGTTTTTT. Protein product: CASSLKIAGSTGELFF.

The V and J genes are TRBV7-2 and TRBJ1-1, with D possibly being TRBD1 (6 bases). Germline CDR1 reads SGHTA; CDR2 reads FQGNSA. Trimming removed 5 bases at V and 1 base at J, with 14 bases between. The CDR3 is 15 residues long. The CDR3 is CASSLRDISNTEAFF. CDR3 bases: TGTGCCAGCAGCCTAAGGGACATTTCGAACACTGAAGCTTTCTTT.

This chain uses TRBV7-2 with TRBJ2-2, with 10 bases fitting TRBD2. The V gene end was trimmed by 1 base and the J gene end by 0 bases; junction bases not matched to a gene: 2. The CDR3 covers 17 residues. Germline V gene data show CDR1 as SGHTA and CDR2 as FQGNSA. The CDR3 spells CASSLVLAGANTGELFF. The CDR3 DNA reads TGTGCCAGCAGCTTAGTTCTAGCGGGGGCGAACACCGGGGAGCTGTTTTTT.

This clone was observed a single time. The CDR3 DNA follows: TGTGCCAGCAGTGCCAGTCGGGGGACGACCCCTCTCAGGGCCGAGCAGTACTTC. This codes for CASSASRGTTPLRAEQYF. This chain connects TRBV6-1 to TRBJ2-7; D possibly corresponds to TRBD2 (6 bases). Germline V CDR1 and CDR2: MNHNS, SASEGT. The CDR3 length is 18 residues. V shed 4 bases and J shed 6 bases, with 28 bases lying between them.